One TCR beta chain is described in this entry. The entry originates in a study of T-cell memory formation after mild COVID-19. Barcoded TCR alpha and TCR beta cDNA libraries with UMIs came from 5'RACE using constant-segment primers. MiXCR, run by TCRdb on the 5' RACE reads, gives a single entry per CDR3 protein. Here the sample spans about 38,000 distinct CDR3 sequences, 11% being singletons. Germline loops: CDR1 MNHEY, CDR2 SVGEGT. The CDR3 spans 13 residues. The V end was cut by 2 bases, the J end by 2 bases, with 4 bases between. The chain carries TRBV6-2 or TRBV6-3 and TRBJ1-5; unclear D gene. This clonotype originated in a man aged 18 to 30 who had mild COVID-19 (a few samples of this study predate the infection). Cell type and time point are not known. Sequences were obtained from PBMCs or a T cell subset sorted from them (not recorded which). CDR3 protein: CASSYGGNQPQHF. The CDR3 coding sequence is TGTGCCAGCAGTTACGGAGGCAATCAGCCCCAGCATTTT.